These 27 T cell receptor beta chains were all obtained from the same sample, sequenced in a study of CD8+CD57+ T cells in acquired aplastic anemia. Genomic DNA served as template for TCR beta VDJ and CDR3 profiling. TCRdb called the reads again in MiXCR, with one record for every CDR3 protein. The table includes hundreds of thousands of distinct CDR3 sequences, around 68% detected once. The sequenced sample was sorted CD4+, CD8+, or CD8+CD57+ T cells (not recorded which) from PBMCs. These receptors originate from a human donor in good health, serving as a control.

V usage is TRBV9 and J usage is TRBJ2-3; 10 bases agree with TRBD1. The germline V gene has CDR1 SGDLS and CDR2 YYNGEE. With 7 bases clipped from V and 4 bases from J, the junction kept 9 bases outside the gene matches. The CDR3 is made up of 15 amino acids. CDR3 in amino acids: CASQLDRGMADTQYF. The CDR3 DNA reads TGTGCCAGCCAACTGGACAGGGGGATGGCAGATACGCAGTATTTT.

Many counts were recorded for this clonotype. J is TRBJ1-1 and V is TRBV13; 11 bases map to TRBD1. This CDR3 is 15 amino acids long. V lost 6 bases and J lost 4; bases outside the gene matches: 7. Germline V lookup: CDR1 PRHDT, CDR2 FYEKMQ (reference sequence). This chain's CDR3 is CASRRDRGLGTEAFF. For the CDR3, the DNA is TGTGCCAGCAGACGGGACAGGGGGTTGGGCACTGAAGCTTTCTTT. The whole variable domain, remainder taken from reference TRBV13 and TRBJ1-1, is AAGVIQSPRHLIKEKRETATLKCYPIPRHDTVYWYQQGPGQDPQFLISFYEKMQSDKGSIPDRFSAQQFSDYHSELNMSSLELGDSALYFCASRRDRGLGTEAFFGQGTRLTVV.

In nucleotides, the CDR3 is TGTGCCAGCAGTGTACAGGAATTAGAGCAGTACTTC. It translates to CASSVQELEQYF. The V call is TRBV2, the J call TRBJ2-7; a possible D gene is TRBD1 (5 bases). Germline V gives CDR1 SNHLY, CDR2 FYNNEI. There are 12 residues in the CDR3. The V end lost 4 bases, the J end lost 7 bases, and 11 bases lay between the germline ends.

The CDR3 sequence is CASNTGALNEKQYF. In nucleotides, the CDR3 is TGTGCCAGTAACACAGGGGCCCTTAATGAAAAACAGTATTTT. The rearrangement uses TRBV19 and TRBJ2-4; 7 bases match TRBD1. With the DNA end fitting TRBJ2-3 better, the J assignment may be wrong. The CDR3 runs 14 residues. Germline V gene data show CDR1 as LNHDA and CDR2 as SQIVND (reference sequence).

CDR3 region: CASSLGTGTNEKLFF. The DNA for the CDR3 is TGTGCCAGCAGCCTTGGGACAGGGACTAATGAAAAACTGTTTTTT. This chain joins TRBV7-6 and TRBJ1-4, with 9 bases that match TRBD1. There are 15 residues in the CDR3. Germline-derived CDR1 and CDR2 are SGHVS and FNYEAQ. V dropped 5 bases and J dropped 2; count of bases not matched to a gene: 3.

Notes on this clonotype: At one of its ends the junction is not consistent with the germline gene, which may arise from a read error. This rearrangement joins TRBV5-1 to TRBJ2-5, with 7 bases that match TRBD2. CDR1 and CDR2 (germline): SGHRS, YFSETQ. CDR3 length equals 13 residues. CDR3 in amino acids: CACRPAGRETQYF. As DNA, the CDR3 is TGTGCCTGCCGGCCAGCGGGGCGAGAGACCCAGTACTTC.

Many counts were recorded for this clonotype. The chain is built from TRBV7-2 and TRBJ2-2, with TRBD1 as a possible D gene (6 bases). This CDR3 has 14 amino acids. CDR1 is SGHTA, CDR2 FQGNSA, per germline. Trimming took off 5 bases at V and 8 bases at J, with 15 bases between the two ends. The CDR3 bases are TGTGCCAGCAGCCCAACAGGGTTATCAGGGGAGCTGTTTTTT. Its protein product is CASSPTGLSGELFF.

This clonotype appeared many times. The genes are TRBV2 and TRBJ1-4; 8 bases align to TRBD1. The V gene's germline CDR1 is SNHLY and CDR2 FYNNEI. The CDR3 is 15 amino acids. V was clipped by 5 bases and J by 3 bases; unmatched bases: 5. CDR3 sequence: CASSQQGGSNEKLFF. CDR3 in DNA: TGTGCCAGCAGTCAACAGGGGGGGTCTAATGAAAAACTGTTTTTT.

In regard to this clonotype: Given the absence of the conserved phenylalanine or tryptophan at the CDR3 end, a read error is likely. It is unclear where the CDR3 begins or ends on the DNA, so no DNA is shown, and the CDR3 is as TCRdb lists it. This chain connects TRBV7-9 to TRBJ1-2. The CDR3 numbers 13 amino acids, ends counted. The germline V gene has CDR1 SEHNR and CDR2 FQNEAQ (reference sequence). This CDR3 reads CASSSRVAYAYNS.

The chain is built from TRBV25-1 and TRBJ1-2, with unresolved D. The germline gives CDR1 MGHDK, CDR2 SYGVNS. The CDR3 extends over 16 amino acids. V lost 5 bases and J lost 7, with 23 bases in between. The CDR3 protein is CASSTKPSGVPSGYTF. The CDR3 nucleotides read TGTGCCAGCAGTACAAAACCTAGCGGGGTTCCCAGTGGCTACACCTTC.

Concerning this clonotype: A much larger clone lies one base from this, so it may be a read error. V usage is TRBV20-1 and J usage is TRBJ1-3; TRBD1 aligns across 9 bases. Germline loops: CDR1 DFQATT, CDR2 SNEGSKA (reference sequence). This CDR3 region has 14 residues. CDR3 amino acids: CSATRTGVGNAIYF. CDR3 coding DNA: TGCAGTGCTACCCGGACAGGGGTTGGAAACGCCATATATTTT.

This sequence joins TRBV2 and TRBJ1-3; D ambiguous. The end of the DNA aligns better with TRBJ1-1, so the J call may be wrong. The CDR3 loop spans 13 amino acids. In germline, CDR1 is SNHLY, CDR2 FYNNEI. The CDR3 DNA reads as TGTGCCAGCTCCGACACCATGGAGGCTAAAGCTTTCTTT. Translated: CASSDTMEAKAFF.

As for this clonotype: The CDR3 end shows no conserved phenylalanine or tryptophan, and so a read error is likely. The limits of the CDR3 on the DNA are not certain, so only TCRdb's listed CDR3 is given. The chain combines TRBV2 with TRBJ1-2. Inclusive of both ends, the CDR3 amounts to 12 amino acids. Germline CDR1 SNHLY, CDR2 FYNNEI. This CDR3 is CASSNGLYGYDH.

Comments on this clonotype: One end of the junction is discordant with germline, which a read error may explain. The chain links TRBV29-1 to TRBJ1-2; unclear D gene. There are 12 residues in the CDR3. Germline-derived CDR1 and CDR2 are SQVTM and ANQGSEA. CDR3 protein: CSVIRVYYGNTF. The CDR3 DNA is TGCAGCGTTATACGCGTATACTATGGCAACACCTTC.

This clonotype was recorded once. CDR3 loop: CASSFYQGETQYF. The CDR3 DNA reads as TGTGCCAGCAGCTTTTACCAGGGAGAGACCCAGTACTTC. The gene calls are TRBV7-9 and TRBJ2-5; D perhaps matches TRBD1 (5 bases). Looked up from germline, CDR1 is SEHNR and CDR2 is FQNEAQ (reference sequence). With 3 bases removed from V and 4 bases from J, the gap between germline ends came to 9 bases. The CDR3 has 13 residues.

This clonotype was detected only a few times. The V and J genes are TRBV2 and TRBJ2-3; 11 nucleotides match TRBD2. Trimming cost V 11 bases and J 3 bases; bases outside gene matches: 7. The CDR3 has 14 amino acids. Germline V gives CDR1 SNHLY, CDR2 FYNNEI. DNA of the CDR3: TGTGCCGGATCCTTAGCGGGGGGGACAGATACGCAGTATTTT. Protein sequence: CAGSLAGGTDTQYF.

This clonotype has at least ten counts. The chain combines TRBV6-2 or TRBV6-3 with TRBJ1-2; D is unresolved. Trimming shortened V by 0 bases and J by 8 bases, and 22 bases separated the two germline ends. CDR1 and CDR2 (germline): MNHEY, SVGEGT. The CDR3 is made up of 17 amino acids. CDR3 DNA sequence: TGTGCCAGCAGTTACTCGATCCACGTTACCGGATTATGGGGCTACACCTTC. Protein product: CASSYSIHVTGLWGYTF.

This clonotype was observed a few times. Being one base from a much bigger clone, this may be a read error. The rearrangement joins TRBV10-3 to TRBJ1-2, with 7 nucleotides matching TRBD1. CDR3 length equals 14 residues. Germline V gives CDR1 ENHRY, CDR2 SYGVKD. V was clipped by 4 bases and J by 4 bases; unmatched bases: 6. Here the CDR3 DNA reads TGTGCCATCAGTGGGGGGACAGACCTCTATGGCTACACCTTC. Translation: CAISGGTDLYGYTF.

This clonotype has a count of ten or more. The CDR3 here is CASSLASGTDTQYF. CDR3 in DNA: TGTGCCAGCAGCCTAGCGTCGGGGACAGATACGCAGTATTTT. The chain joins TRBV9 to TRBJ2-3; D possibly corresponds to TRBD2 (6 bases). Trimming shortened V by 4 bases and J by 3 bases, and 12 bases separated the two germline ends. Per the germline V gene, CDR1 is SGDLS and CDR2 is YYNGEE. This CDR3 spans 14 amino acids.

This sequence joins TRBV7-4 and TRBJ1-2; possible D gene TRBD1, 6 bases. V was pared by 9 bases and J by 13 bases, with 30 bases between. CDR3 length: 15 residues. Germline CDR1 SGHVT, CDR2 SQSDAQ. CDR3 DNA sequence: TGTGCCAGTAGCCAAAGGGGGGGAGTAAACACTGAAGCCACCTTC. Encoded protein: CASSQRGGVNTEATF.

This sequence joins TRBV19 and TRBJ1-4; D unresolved. V dropped 7 bases and J dropped 2 bases, with 2 bases sitting between them. Germline V gene lookup returns CDR1 LNHDA and CDR2 SQIVND (reference sequence). The CDR3 length is 11 residues. The CDR3 DNA reads as TGTGCCAGTAATACTAATGAAAAACTGTTTTTT. Amino acid sequence: CASNTNEKLFF.

This clonotype was found a few times. CDR3 sequence: CAATGDGETQYF. DNA for the CDR3: TGTGCCGCCACGGGGGATGGAGAGACCCAGTACTTC. The J gene is TRBJ2-5, the V gene TRBV18; possibly TRBD2 for D (6 bases). This CDR3 contains 12 residues. Germline loops: CDR1 KGHSH, CDR2 LQKENI. With 11 bases removed from V and 4 bases from J, the gap between germline ends came to 14 bases. Full variable domain (missing parts from reference TRBV18 and TRBJ2-5): NAGVMQNPRHLVRRRGQEARLRCSPMKGHSHVYWYRQLPEEGLKFMVYLQKENIIDESGMPKERFSAEFPKEGPSILRIQQVVRGDSAAYFCAATGDGETQYFGPGTRLLVL.

This sequence joins TRBV19 and TRBJ2-3; 11 positions agree with TRBD2. The CDR3 contains 15 residues. Germline lookup yields CDR1 LNHDA and CDR2 SQIVND (reference sequence). V was clipped by 5 bases and J by 2 bases; unmatched bases: 3. The CDR3 nucleotides read TGTGCCAGTAGTGGTAGCGGGGGGGCCACAGATACGCAGTATTTT. Protein: CASSGSGGATDTQYF.

This clonotype was counted ten times or more. The missing conserved phenylalanine or tryptophan at the end of this CDR3 makes a read error likely. The chain uses TRBV9 and TRBJ2-5; D is ambiguous. The CDR3 length is 13 residues. CDR1 and CDR2 from the germline V gene are SGDLS and YYNGEE. Trimming pared 1 base from V and 7 bases from J, leaving 11 bases between. As DNA, the CDR3 is TGTGCCAGCAGCGTAACGTCTGAAACGACCCAGTACCTC. Protein product: CASSVTSETTQYL.

Of note for this clonotype: The CDR3 ends on some other residue instead of the conserved phenylalanine or tryptophan, so this is likely a read error. The limits of the CDR3 on the DNA are not certain, so only TCRdb's listed CDR3 is given. This chain uses TRBV7-2 with TRBJ2-5. The CDR3 comprises 13 residues, both ends counted. Germline CDR1 and CDR2: SGHTA and FQGNSA. The CDR3 reads CASSFQVYGYTFG.

This clonotype was counted at least ten times. The chain has TRBV5-1 and TRBJ2-1; the D gene is possibly TRBD2 (5 bases). Trimming shortened V by 0 bases and J by 8 bases, and 15 bases separated the two germline ends. CDR3 length equals 15 residues. Germline V gives CDR1 SGHRS, CDR2 YFSETQ. The CDR3: CASSLAGLGIYEQFF. In DNA form, the CDR3 reads TGCGCCAGCAGCTTGGCCGGCCTCGGGATATATGAGCAGTTCTTC.

The V gene is TRBV29-1, the J gene TRBJ1-2; possible D gene TRBD1, 6 bases. The V gene lost 6 bases and the J gene lost 3 bases, with 14 bases spanning the gap. The length of the CDR3 is 13 residues. In germline, CDR1 is SQVTM, CDR2 ANQGSEA. This CDR3 reads CSVSPGDHYGYTF. The CDR3 nucleotides read TGCAGCGTCTCTCCAGGGGACCACTATGGCTACACCTTC.